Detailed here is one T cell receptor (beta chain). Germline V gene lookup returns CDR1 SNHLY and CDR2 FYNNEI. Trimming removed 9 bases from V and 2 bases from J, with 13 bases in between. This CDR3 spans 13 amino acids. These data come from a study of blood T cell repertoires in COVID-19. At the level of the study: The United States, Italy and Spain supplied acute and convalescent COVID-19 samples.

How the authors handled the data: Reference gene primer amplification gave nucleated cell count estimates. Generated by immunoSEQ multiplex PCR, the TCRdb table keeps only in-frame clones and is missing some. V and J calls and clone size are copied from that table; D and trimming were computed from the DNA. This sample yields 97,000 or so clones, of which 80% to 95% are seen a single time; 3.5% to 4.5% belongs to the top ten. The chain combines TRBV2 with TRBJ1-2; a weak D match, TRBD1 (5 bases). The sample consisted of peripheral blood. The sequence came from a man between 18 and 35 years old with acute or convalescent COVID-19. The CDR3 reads CASLPGGNYGYTF. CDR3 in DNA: TGTGCCAGTCTGCCCGGGGGGAACTATGGCTACACCTTC.